This record covers a single T cell receptor beta chain. The sample belongs to a study of blood T cells in healthy people across ages. Trimming cost V 0 bases and J 0 bases; bases outside gene matches: 5. Germline V lookup: CDR1 DFQATT, CDR2 SNEGSKA (reference sequence). The CDR3 contains 16 residues. Next came a second PCR, run for about 6 to 12 cycles, which used a sample-barcoded 5' primer along with a J-beta primer mix. TCRdb reprocessed the 5' RACE reads with MiXCR, giving one entry per CDR3 protein. The sample lists about 770,000 distinct CDR3 sequences; around 43% were seen once. Sequencing used blood. The chain couples TRBV20-1 to TRBJ1-1, with TRBD1 identical over 9 bases. The clonotype was recovered from a man in his 60s in good health. CDR3: CSARDPGTGLNTEAFF. In nucleotides, the CDR3 is TGCAGTGCTAGAGACCCCGGGACAGGGTTGAACACTGAAGCTTTCTTT.